A single TCR beta chain is shown here with its context. The CDR3 has 14 residues. Trimming pared 3 bases from V and 2 bases from J, leaving 10 bases between. CDR1 and CDR2 (germline): SGHNT, YYREEE (reference sequence). TCRdb's table, derived via immunoSEQ multiplex PCR, lists solely in-frame clones and lacks some. This table has tens of thousands of clones, more than 85% appearing once. This record belongs to a study of T cell changes during pregnancy in multiple sclerosis. The starting material was CD4+ T cells from peripheral blood mononuclear cells, obtained in the third trimester of pregnancy. The rearrangement joins TRBV5-4 to TRBJ2-3; D gene uncertain. The TCR was taken from a female donor with multiple sclerosis, enrolled in a pregnancy study. CDR3 nucleotide sequence: TGTGCCAGCAGCTCGAGGATCCACACAGATACGCAGTATTTT. It specifies CASSSRIHTDTQYF.